These 28 T cell receptor beta chains were sequenced from one sample in a study of T cell repertoires in cytomegalovirus infection. Their cognate antigens are unknown. TCRdb reprocessed the reads via MiXCR and lists one record per CDR3 protein. The table records nearly 700,000 distinct CDR3 sequences, roughly a third of them present only once. The sequencing used cultured PBMCs, collected from culture after CMV antigen stimulation. These receptor sequences come from a human donor in good health (CMV status not recorded). Some clones in this sample may be carry-over from other donors' samples.

This clonotype turned up a few times. The rearrangement links TRBV6-1 to TRBJ2-6; the D gene is possibly TRBD1 (6 bases). The V end was cut by 6 bases, the J end by 3 bases, with 9 bases between. The germline gives CDR1 MNHNS, CDR2 SASEGT. The CDR3 contains 14 residues. The CDR3 protein is CASRTGFGANVLTF. Here the CDR3 DNA reads TGTGCCAGCAGAACAGGGTTTGGGGCCAACGTCCTGACTTTC.

This clonotype appeared a few times. This chain uses TRBV4-2 with TRBJ2-1; 8 positions agree with TRBD2. Per germline, CDR1 LGHNA and CDR2 YNFKEQ. The CDR3 has 17 amino acids. J lost 9 bases, V lost 2 bases, and 15 bases had no gene match. CDR3 nucleotides: TGTGCCAGCAGCCAACATCCAGCGGGGGATTCCTCACCTGAGCAGTTCTTC. It codes for CASSQHPAGDSSPEQFF.

The chain couples TRBV4-2 to TRBJ1-5, with D uncertain. The ends were cut back, 1 base at V and 6 bases at J, with 13 bases in the middle. Germline lookup yields CDR1 LGHNA and CDR2 YNFKEQ. CDR3 length: 15 amino acids. The DNA for the CDR3 is TGTGCCAGCAGCCAAGTCGTAAGGGAAAGTCAGCCCCAGCATTTT. It encodes CASSQVVRESQPQHF.

Remarks on this clonotype: A clone one base away is much larger, so this may be a read error. The chain joins TRBV2 to TRBJ2-5; D remains ambiguous. This CDR3 contains 12 residues. Trimming shortened V by 1 base and J by 2 bases, and 2 bases separated the two germline ends. CDR1 SNHLY and CDR2 FYNNEI come from the germline V gene. CDR3 coding DNA: TGTGCCAGCAGTGAAGAGCAAGAGACCCAGTACTTC. It encodes CASSEEQETQYF.

This clonotype showed up just a few times. The CDR3 DNA reads TGTGCCAGCTGCGGACTAGCGGGAGTGGATACGCAGTATTTT. Amino acid sequence: CASCGLAGVDTQYF. V is TRBV6-2 or TRBV6-3 and J is TRBJ2-3; 13 bases are shared with TRBD2. J was trimmed by 6 bases and V by 8 bases; bases with no gene match: 5. The germline gives CDR1 MNHEY, CDR2 SVGEGT. This CDR3 spans 14 amino acids.

To note about this clonotype: A much larger clone lies one base from this, so it may be a read error. This chain links TRBV7-8 with TRBJ2-7; no clear D. The CDR3 contains 10 residues. CDR1 is SGHVS, CDR2 FQNEAQ, per germline. The CDR3: CTSSLGEQYF. CDR3 DNA sequence: TGTACCAGCAGCTTAGGAGAGCAGTACTTC. Full variable domain (rest looked up from reference TRBV7-8 and TRBJ2-7): GAGVSQSPRYKVAKRGQDVALRCDPISGHVSLFWYQQALGQGPEFLTYFQNEAQLDKSGLPSDRFFAERPEGSVSTLKIQRTQQEDSAVYLCTSSLGEQYFGPGTRLTVT.

J is TRBJ1-4 and V is TRBV27; 10 bases are shared with TRBD1. This CDR3 is 15 amino acids long. The ends lost 5 bases at V and 8 bases at J; junction bases unmatched: 8. CDR1 and CDR2 from the germline V gene are MNHEY and SMNVEV (reference sequence). The CDR3 DNA reads as TGTGCCAGCAGTCCGAGGACAGGGGGAGTAGAAAAACTGTTTTTT. Translating it yields CASSPRTGGVEKLFF.

The genes are TRBV28 and TRBJ2-4; D may be TRBD2 (6 bases). The CDR3 totals 13 residues. Trimming pared 4 bases from V and 6 bases from J, leaving 10 bases between. Germline lookup yields CDR1 MDHEN and CDR2 SYDVKM. CDR3 in amino acids: CASSSPGGNIQYF. DNA of the CDR3: TGTGCCAGCAGTTCCCCCGGGGGAAACATTCAGTACTTC.

This clonotype was picked up many times. The chain is built from TRBV6-1 and TRBJ2-5, with 7 bases that match TRBD1. After removal of 0 bases from V and 4 bases from J, the junction contained 5 bases not matched to a gene. The CDR3 contains 15 residues. Germline V gives CDR1 MNHNS, CDR2 SASEGT. The CDR3 DNA reads as TGTGCCAGCAGTGAAGCGGGGCCAGGGGGAGAGACCCAGTACTTC. Amino acid sequence: CASSEAGPGGETQYF.

This clonotype was counted only a few times. The chain has TRBV20-1 and TRBJ2-1, with 16 nucleotides matching TRBD2. Germline V CDR1 and CDR2: DFQATT, SNEGSKA (reference sequence). The CDR3 totals 23 residues. Germline trimming cut 2 bases from V and 4 bases from J; bases unmatched to any gene: 23. This CDR3 reads CSARYRVIAPGLAGGVPYNEQFF. The CDR3 DNA reads as TGCAGTGCTAGATACAGGGTTATAGCACCGGGACTAGCGGGAGGGGTACCATACAATGAGCAGTTCTTC.

V usage is TRBV12-3 or TRBV12-4 and J usage is TRBJ2-2; D gene unclear. V was pared by 6 bases and J by 3 bases, with 11 bases between. This CDR3 has 14 residues. CDR3 sequence: CASRDEVDTGELFF. The CDR3 nucleotides read TGTGCCAGCAGAGACGAGGTTGACACCGGGGAGCTGTTTTTT.

The V and J genes are TRBV7-2 and TRBJ1-6, with 8 bases aligning to TRBD1. CDR1 is SGHTA and CDR2 is FQGNSA in the germline V gene. V was clipped by 2 bases and J by 13 bases; unmatched bases: 4. This CDR3 is 13 amino acids long. In DNA form, the CDR3 reads TGTGCCAGCAGCTTACAGGGACAGGTCCCCCTCCACTTT. Translating it yields CASSLQGQVPLHF.

This clonotype has at least ten counts. This chain connects TRBV7-2 to TRBJ2-1, with 7 bases fitting TRBD2. From germline, CDR1 is SGHTA and CDR2 FQGNSA. The CDR3 extends over 15 amino acids. The junction had 3 bases not matched to a gene; V was cut back by 1 base and J by 3 bases. CDR3 sequence (DNA): TGTGCCAGCAGCTTAGTCGGGGGGTACTACAATGAGCAGTTCTTC. This gives the protein CASSLVGGYYNEQFF.

This chain connects TRBV10-3 to TRBJ1-3, with D uncertain. Germline CDR1 is ENHRY and CDR2 is SYGVKD. The CDR3 contains 14 residues. V dropped 3 bases and J dropped 5 bases, with 11 bases sitting between them. CDR3: CAISEVNKRNTIYF. In DNA form, the CDR3 reads TGTGCCATCAGTGAAGTAAACAAGCGAAACACCATATATTTT.

The chain uses TRBV28 and TRBJ1-1, with D possibly matching TRBD1 (5 bases). Germline V gene data show CDR1 as MDHEN and CDR2 as SYDVKM. V was clipped by 6 bases and J by 5 bases, with 13 bases between them. The CDR3 runs to 13 residues. The CDR3 loop reads CASREQDLTEAFF. The CDR3 DNA reads as TGTGCCAGCAGGGAACAGGATTTAACTGAAGCTTTCTTT.

This clonotype was detected many times. The chain has TRBV7-8 and TRBJ1-6; tentatively, D is TRBD1 (5 bases). Between the trimmed V and J ends, which lost 3 bases and 3 bases, there was a span of 12 bases. The CDR3 has 16 residues. Per the germline V gene, CDR1 is SGHVS and CDR2 is FQNEAQ. CDR3 sequence (DNA): TGTGCCAGCAGCTTTTACCAGGGAATCTATAATTCACCCCTCCACTTT. Its translation: CASSFYQGIYNSPLHF.

CDR3 in amino acids: CASSSDTLTGTGGSTPYGYTF. CDR3 DNA sequence: TGTGCCAGCAGTTCTGACACCCTAACCGGGACAGGGGGCAGCACTCCCTATGGCTACACCTTC. V usage is TRBV12-3 or TRBV12-4 and J usage is TRBJ1-2; 12 bases are shared with TRBD1. CDR3 length: 21 amino acids. Trimming at V came to 4 bases and at J to 4 bases, leaving 22 bases not matched to a gene.

J is TRBJ2-7 and V is TRBV27; D is possibly TRBD1 (5 bases). The V gene lost 5 bases and the J gene lost 1 base, with 15 bases spanning the gap. The CDR3 spans 15 residues. Germline V gives CDR1 MNHEY, CDR2 SMNVEV (reference sequence). The CDR3 is CASSPIGALSYEQYF. The DNA of the CDR3 is TGTGCCAGCAGTCCTATAGGGGCCCTTTCCTACGAGCAGTACTTC.

The rearrangement links TRBV7-2 to TRBJ1-2; a weak D match, TRBD1 (5 bases). CDR1 and CDR2 (germline): SGHTA, FQGNSA. The CDR3 loop spans 14 amino acids. V dropped 1 base and J dropped 3 bases, with 9 bases sitting between them. The CDR3 region is CASSLGGVDYGYTF. The DNA of the CDR3 is TGTGCCAGCAGCTTAGGGGGCGTTGACTATGGCTACACCTTC.

This clonotype was picked up a small number of times. This chain links TRBV6-5 with TRBJ2-3; 7 nucleotides match TRBD1. The CDR3 is made up of 14 amino acids. The trim removed 5 bases at V and 4 bases at J, leaving 6 bases unmatched. The V gene's germline CDR1 is MNHEY and CDR2 SVGAGI. The CDR3 region has the DNA TGTGCCAGCAGTCCCGGGACAGCCGCAGATACGCAGTATTTT. Translated, it gives CASSPGTAADTQYF.

This clonotype was recorded a few times. The chain uses TRBV11-2 and TRBJ2-1; no reliable D call. The V end lost 6 bases, the J end lost 2 bases, and 14 bases lay between the germline ends. The CDR3 has 15 residues. Germline lookup yields CDR1 SGHAT and CDR2 FQNNGV. CDR3 loop: CASSPKRRTYNEQFF. CDR3 nucleotide sequence: TGTGCCAGCAGTCCTAAGAGGCGGACCTACAATGAGCAGTTCTTC. The whole variable domain, remainder taken from reference TRBV11-2 and TRBJ2-1, is EAGVAQSPRYKIIEKRQSVAFWCNPISGHATLYWYQQILGQGPKLLIQFQNNGVVDDSQLPKDRFSAERLKGVDSTLKIQPAKLEDSAVYLCASSPKRRTYNEQFFGPGTRLTVL.

This chain joins TRBV5-4 and TRBJ2-1; 7 nucleotides align to TRBD2. The CDR3 is made up of 14 amino acids. V lost 1 base, J lost 5 bases, and 3 bases stayed unmatched. Germline V CDR1 and CDR2: SGHNT, YYREEE (reference sequence). The CDR3 here is CASSLPSGDNEQFF. The CDR3 region has the DNA TGTGCCAGCAGCTTGCCTAGCGGAGACAATGAGCAGTTCTTC.

Only a few counts were recorded for this clonotype. The chain combines TRBV5-1 with TRBJ2-1, with a tentative D call TRBD2 (5 bases). Per the germline V gene, CDR1 is SGHRS and CDR2 is YFSETQ. Trimming took off 4 bases at V and 4 bases at J, with 15 bases between the two ends. The CDR3 consists of 15 residues. The CDR3 spells CASSIETRGYNEQFF. DNA of the CDR3: TGCGCCAGCAGCATCGAGACTCGAGGGTACAATGAGCAGTTCTTC.

This sequence joins TRBV7-8 and TRBJ1-4; no clear D gene. CDR3 length: 14 amino acids. CDR1 SGHVS and CDR2 FQNEAQ come from the germline V gene. The V and J ends lost 5 bases and 7 bases respectively, with 14 bases between them. The CDR3 DNA reads TGTGCCAGCAGCCACCTAGTAGGGAGTGAAAAACTGTTTTTT. It encodes CASSHLVGSEKLFF. Complete variable domain (other parts from reference TRBV7-8 and TRBJ1-4): GAGVSQSPRYKVAKRGQDVALRCDPISGHVSLFWYQQALGQGPEFLTYFQNEAQLDKSGLPSDRFFAERPEGSVSTLKIQRTQQEDSAVYLCASSHLVGSEKLFFGSGTQLSVL.

This clonotype has a handful of counts. The CDR3 region has the DNA TGTGCCATCAGTGACCGACTGTCTAGCACAGATACGCAGTATTTT. Residues: CAISDRLSSTDTQYF. This sequence joins TRBV10-3 and TRBJ2-3; D remains unclear. With 3 bases removed from V and 0 bases from J, the gap between germline ends came to 10 bases. Germline V gene data show CDR1 as ENHRY and CDR2 as SYGVKD. The CDR3 extends over 15 amino acids.

As regards this clonotype: Mismatch with germline at one junction end may stem from a read error. The chain combines TRBV5-1 with TRBJ1-1; 7 nucleotides line up with TRBD1. The length of the CDR3 is 17 residues. Looked up from germline, CDR1 is SGHRS and CDR2 is YFSETQ. The CDR3 loop is CASSRARDSDFITEAFF. CDR3 nucleotides: TGCGCCAGCAGCCGTGCTCGGGACAGTGACTTCATCACTGAAGCCTTCTTT.

DNA for the CDR3: TGTGCCAGCAGAGCCAGGACTAGCGGCGGGCAAGAGACCCAGTACTTC. This codes for CASRARTSGGQETQYF. This chain links TRBV2 with TRBJ2-5; TRBD2 agrees at 10 bases. The CDR3 has 16 amino acids. Germline V gene sequence: CDR1 SNHLY, CDR2 FYNNEI. V trimming: 6 bases; J trimming: 2 bases; junction bases outside the gene matches: 9.

This clonotype has only a few counts. In DNA form, the CDR3 reads TGTGCCAGCAGCTTAGGAGGGACTAGGATAGCAGATACGCAGTATTTT. It translates to CASSLGGTRIADTQYF. The V gene is TRBV7-2, the J gene TRBJ2-3, with TRBD2 identical over 8 bases. CDR1 and CDR2 (germline): SGHTA, FQGNSA. The J segment lost 4 bases and the V segment lost 1 base, leaving 7 bases of the junction unmatched. The CDR3 totals 16 residues.